The next 8 T cell receptor beta chains were all read from a single sample in a study of breast tumors, draining lymph nodes, adjacent tissues (dated by TCRdb to 2016 to 2017). Lymph node samples came from the axillary draining lymph nodes of breast cancer patients. Receptor libraries were prepared by multiplex PCR. This sample was sequenced with an Illumina HiSeq 2000. Clones were called with MiXCR by TCRdb after fastp trimmed the public reads at Q25, and only in-frame beta chains were retained. Rows are unified per CDR3 protein, each entry keeping the most common DNA and genes. The sample table records about 230,000 distinct CDR3 sequences; approximately 30% of these occur just once. Clones ranked in the top ten supply 1.4% of the sample. The sample consisted of axillary lymph node tissue. The receptors stem from a female donor with breast cancer. Some clones in this sample may be carry-over from other donors' samples.

This clonotype came up many times. This chain links TRBV20-1 with TRBJ1-4; 7 bases fit TRBD1. CDR1 is DFQATT, CDR2 SNEGSKA, per germline (reference sequence). Germline trimming cut 7 bases from V and 6 bases from J; bases unmatched to any gene: 8. The CDR3 covers 13 residues. The CDR3 region has the DNA TGCAGTGTCGCGACAGGGATGGATGAAAAACTGTTTTTT. This codes for CSVATGMDEKLFF.

This clonotype showed up many times. This rearrangement joins TRBV11-3 to TRBJ2-3; D is uncertain. With 3 bases removed from V and 3 bases from J, the gap between germline ends came to 7 bases. Germline V gene sequence: CDR1 SGHNT, CDR2 YENEEA. This CDR3 has 13 amino acids. The chain's CDR3 is CASSFRYTDTQYF. The CDR3 coding sequence is TGTGCCAGCAGCTTTAGGTATACAGATACGCAGTATTTT.

Note on this clonotype: Possible read error: a much larger clone is one base away. DNA for the CDR3: TGTGCCAGTACTACAGGGAGGAGTGGCTGCACCTTC. This translates into CASTTGRSGCTF. The V call is TRBV19, the J call TRBJ1-2; the D gene is possibly TRBD1 (6 bases). From germline, CDR1 is LNHDA and CDR2 SQIVND (reference sequence). The CDR3 contains 12 residues.

This clonotype was seen a handful of times. A much larger clone lies one base from this, so it may be a read error. The chain couples TRBV7-8 to TRBJ2-6; D could derive from TRBD1 or TRBD2 (5 bases each). This CDR3 comprises 19 residues. The germline CDR1 and CDR2 sequences are SGHVS and FQNEAQ. This CDR3 is CASSQGRKQTVSGASVLTF. The CDR3 bases are TGTGCCAGCAGCCAGGGACGTAAGCAAACTGTCTCTGGGGCCAGCGTCCTGACTTTC.

This clonotype was seen a single time. This chain joins TRBV10-3 and TRBJ2-2; tentatively, D is TRBD2 (5 bases). The V gene's germline CDR1 is ENHRY and CDR2 SYGVKD. The CDR3 runs 13 residues. Trimming removed 10 bases from V and 1 base from J, with 10 bases in between. The CDR3 spells CATGKGNTGELFF. Written as DNA, the CDR3 is TGTGCCACCGGGAAGGGGAACACCGGGGAGCTGTTTTTT.

V usage is TRBV12-3 or TRBV12-4 and J usage is TRBJ2-1; 15 bases are a match to TRBD2. The CDR3 has 17 residues. The junction had 8 bases not matched to a gene; V was cut back by 5 bases and J by 6 bases. The CDR3: CASSNPGLAGGSNEQFF. CDR3 bases: TGTGCCAGCAGTAACCCGGGACTAGCGGGAGGAAGCAATGAGCAGTTCTTC.

This clonotype was picked up many times. The chain employs TRBV12-3 or TRBV12-4 and TRBJ2-7; 12 nucleotides line up with TRBD2. The CDR3 has 18 residues. J gave up 3 bases and V 4 bases, and 13 bases lay outside the gene matches. The CDR3 region has the DNA TGTGCCAGCAGTTCTCTAGCGGGAGGGCCCTCATCAGACTACGAGCAGTACTTC. Protein: CASSSLAGGPSSDYEQYF.

This clonotype was found many times. This rearrangement joins TRBV7-9 to TRBJ1-4, with D possibly TRBD1 on 6 matching bases. Per the germline V gene, CDR1 is SEHNR and CDR2 is FQNEAQ (reference sequence). CDR3 length: 16 amino acids. The V end lost 4 bases, the J end lost 0 bases, and 12 bases lay between the germline ends. CDR3 region: CASSSQGRATNEKLFF. The CDR3 nucleotides are TGTGCCAGCAGCTCACAGGGCCGAGCAACTAATGAAAAACTGTTTTTT. Drawing the rest from reference TRBV7-9 and TRBJ1-4, the complete variable domain is DTGVSQNPRHKITKRGQNVTFRCDPISEHNRLYWYRQTLGQGPEFLTYFQNEAQLEKSRLLSDRFSAERPKGSFSTLEIQRTEQGDSAMYLCASSSQGRATNEKLFFGSGTQLSVL.